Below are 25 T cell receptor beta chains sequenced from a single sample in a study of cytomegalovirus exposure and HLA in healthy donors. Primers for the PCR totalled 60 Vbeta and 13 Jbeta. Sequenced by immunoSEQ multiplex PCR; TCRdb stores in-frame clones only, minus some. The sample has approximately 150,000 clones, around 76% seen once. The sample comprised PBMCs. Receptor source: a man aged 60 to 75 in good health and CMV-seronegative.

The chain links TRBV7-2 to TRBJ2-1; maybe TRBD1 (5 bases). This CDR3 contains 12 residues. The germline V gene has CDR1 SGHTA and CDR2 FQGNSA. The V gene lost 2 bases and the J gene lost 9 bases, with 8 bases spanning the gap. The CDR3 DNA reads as TGTGCCAGCAGCTTATTAAGGGGTGAGCAGTTCTTC. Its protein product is CASSLLRGEQFF.

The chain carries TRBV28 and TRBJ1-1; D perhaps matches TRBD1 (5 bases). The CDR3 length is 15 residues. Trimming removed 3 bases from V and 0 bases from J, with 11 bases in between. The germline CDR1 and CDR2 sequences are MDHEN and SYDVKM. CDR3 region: CASSFRQPLNTEAFF. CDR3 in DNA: TGTGCCAGCAGTTTTCGACAGCCCTTGAACACTGAAGCTTTCTTT.

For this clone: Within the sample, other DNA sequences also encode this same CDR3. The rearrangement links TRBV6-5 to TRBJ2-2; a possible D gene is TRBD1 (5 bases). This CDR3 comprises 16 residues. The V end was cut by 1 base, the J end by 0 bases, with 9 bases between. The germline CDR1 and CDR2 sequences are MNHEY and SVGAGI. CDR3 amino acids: CASSYFRGTNTGELFF. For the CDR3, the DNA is TGTGCCAGCAGTTACTTTAGGGGAACGAACACCGGGGAGCTGTTTTTT.

CDR3 coding DNA: TGCAGCGTTGAAGATCGGGGGGAGGGTCCCTACGAGCAGTACTTC. Amino acid sequence: CSVEDRGEGPYEQYF. V usage is TRBV29-1 and J usage is TRBJ2-7, with 7 bases that match TRBD2. The V segment lost 0 bases and the J segment 2 bases; nucleotides outside the gene matches: 7. This CDR3 has 15 residues. In germline, CDR1 is SQVTM, CDR2 ANQGSEA.

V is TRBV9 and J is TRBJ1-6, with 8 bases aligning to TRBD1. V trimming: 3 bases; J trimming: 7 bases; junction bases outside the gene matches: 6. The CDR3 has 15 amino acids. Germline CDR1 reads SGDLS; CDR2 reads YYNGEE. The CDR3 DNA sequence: TGTGCCAGCAGCGGCGGACAGGGACGAAATTCACCCCTCCACTTT. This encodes CASSGGQGRNSPLHF.

The CDR3 loop reads CSVRGRTGMVGELFF. For the CDR3, the DNA is TGCAGCGTTCGAGGGAGGACAGGGATGGTCGGGGAGCTGTTTTTT. The chain uses TRBV29-1 and TRBJ2-2; TRBD1 matches at 8 bases. The germline V gene encodes CDR1 SQVTM and CDR2 ANQGSEA. With V trimmed by 5 bases and J by 7 bases, 12 bases remained unmatched. This CDR3 has 15 amino acids.

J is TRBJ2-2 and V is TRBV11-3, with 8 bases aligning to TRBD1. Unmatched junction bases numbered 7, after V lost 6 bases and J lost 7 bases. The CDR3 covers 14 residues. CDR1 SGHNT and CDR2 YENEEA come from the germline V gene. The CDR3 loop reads CASSSQGAIGELFF. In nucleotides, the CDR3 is TGTGCCAGCAGTTCTCAGGGGGCAATCGGGGAGCTGTTTTTT. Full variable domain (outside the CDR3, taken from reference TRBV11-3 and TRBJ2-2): EAGVVQSPRYKIIEKKQPVAFWCNPISGHNTLYWYLQNLGQGPELLIRYENEEAVDDSQLPKDRFSAERLKGVDSTLKIQPAELGDSAVYLCASSSQGAIGELFFGEGSRLTVL.

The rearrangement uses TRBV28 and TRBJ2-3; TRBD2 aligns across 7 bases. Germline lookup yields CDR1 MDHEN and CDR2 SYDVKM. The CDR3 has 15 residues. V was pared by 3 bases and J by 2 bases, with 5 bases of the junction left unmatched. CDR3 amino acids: CASSFAGAATDTQYF. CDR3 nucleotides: TGTGCCAGCAGTTTCGCGGGAGCAGCCACAGATACGCAGTATTTT.

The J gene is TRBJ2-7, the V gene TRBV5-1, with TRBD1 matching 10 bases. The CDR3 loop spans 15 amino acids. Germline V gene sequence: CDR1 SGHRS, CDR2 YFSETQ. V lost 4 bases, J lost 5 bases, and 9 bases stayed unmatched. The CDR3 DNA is TGCGCCAGCAGCCTCCGGGGACAGGGGAAGGACGAGCAGTACTTC. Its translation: CASSLRGQGKDEQYF.

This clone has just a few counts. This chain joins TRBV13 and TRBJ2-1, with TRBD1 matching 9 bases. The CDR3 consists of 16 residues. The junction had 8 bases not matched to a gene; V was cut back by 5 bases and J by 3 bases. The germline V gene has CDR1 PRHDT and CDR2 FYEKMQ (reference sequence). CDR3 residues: CASSRTTGGLYNEQFF. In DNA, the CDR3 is TGTGCCAGCAGCAGGACTACAGGGGGCCTCTACAATGAGCAGTTCTTC.

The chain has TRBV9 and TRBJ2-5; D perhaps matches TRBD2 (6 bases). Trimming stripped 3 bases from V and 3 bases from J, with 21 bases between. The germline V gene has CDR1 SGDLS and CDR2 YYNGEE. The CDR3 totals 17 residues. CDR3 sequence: CASSAREAGPGKETQYF. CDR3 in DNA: TGTGCCAGCAGCGCCCGTGAGGCGGGGCCCGGGAAAGAGACCCAGTACTTC.

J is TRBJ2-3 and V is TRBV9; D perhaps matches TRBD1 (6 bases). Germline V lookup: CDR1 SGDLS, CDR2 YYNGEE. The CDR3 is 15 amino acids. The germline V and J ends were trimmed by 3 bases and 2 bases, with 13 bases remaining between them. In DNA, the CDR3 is TGTGCCAGCAGCGGATCAGGGGTTTCCACAGATACGCAGTATTTT. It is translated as CASSGSGVSTDTQYF. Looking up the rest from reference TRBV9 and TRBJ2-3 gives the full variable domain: DSGVTQTPKHLITATGQRVTLRCSPRSGDLSVYWYQQSLDQGLQFLIQYYNGEERAKGNILERFSAQQFPDLHSELNLSSLELGDSALYFCASSGSGVSTDTQYFGPGTRLTVL.

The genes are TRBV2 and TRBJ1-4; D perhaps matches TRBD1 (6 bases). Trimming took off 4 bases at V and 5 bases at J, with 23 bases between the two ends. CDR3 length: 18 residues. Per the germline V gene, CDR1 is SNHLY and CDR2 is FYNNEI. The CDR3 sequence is CASSGWTDNKYGNEKLFF. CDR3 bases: TGTGCCAGCAGTGGTTGGACAGACAACAAGTATGGGAATGAAAAACTGTTTTTT.

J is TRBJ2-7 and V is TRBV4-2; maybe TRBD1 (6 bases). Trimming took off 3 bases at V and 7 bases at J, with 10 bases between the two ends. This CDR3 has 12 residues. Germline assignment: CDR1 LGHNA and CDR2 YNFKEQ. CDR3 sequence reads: CASSQTGVEQYF. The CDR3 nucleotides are TGTGCCAGCAGCCAGACAGGAGTGGAGCAGTACTTC.

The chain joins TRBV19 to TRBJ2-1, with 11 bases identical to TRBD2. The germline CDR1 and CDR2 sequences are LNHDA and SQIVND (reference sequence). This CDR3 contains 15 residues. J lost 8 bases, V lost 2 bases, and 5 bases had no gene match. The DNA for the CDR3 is TGTGCCAGTAGTATACGTAGCGGGGGGGCCGATGAGCAGTTCTTC. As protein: CASSIRSGGADEQFF.

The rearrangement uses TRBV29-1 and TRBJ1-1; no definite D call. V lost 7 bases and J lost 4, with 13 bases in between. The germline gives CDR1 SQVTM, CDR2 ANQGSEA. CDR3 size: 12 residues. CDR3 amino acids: CSASAGITEAFF. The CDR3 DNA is TGCAGCGCCTCGGCCGGGATCACTGAAGCTTTCTTT.

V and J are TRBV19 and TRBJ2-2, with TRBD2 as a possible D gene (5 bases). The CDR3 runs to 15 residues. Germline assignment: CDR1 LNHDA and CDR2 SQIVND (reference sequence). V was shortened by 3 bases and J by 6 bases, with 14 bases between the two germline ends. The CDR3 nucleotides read TGTGCCAGTAGTATGGGAATGAGGGTCGCCGGGGAGCTGTTTTTT. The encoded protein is CASSMGMRVAGELFF.

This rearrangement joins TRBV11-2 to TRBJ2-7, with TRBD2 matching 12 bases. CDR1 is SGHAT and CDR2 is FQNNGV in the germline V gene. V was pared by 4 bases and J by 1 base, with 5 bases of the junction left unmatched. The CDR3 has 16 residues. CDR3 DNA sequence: TGTGCCAGCAGCTCTAGAGGACTAGCGGGATCCTACGAGCAGTACTTC. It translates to CASSSRGLAGSYEQYF.

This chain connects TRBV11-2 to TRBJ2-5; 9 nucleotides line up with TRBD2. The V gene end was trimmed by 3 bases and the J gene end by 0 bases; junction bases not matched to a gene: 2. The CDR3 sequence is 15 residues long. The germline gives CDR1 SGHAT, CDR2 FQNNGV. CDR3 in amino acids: CASSFAGGYQETQYF. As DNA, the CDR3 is TGTGCCAGCAGCTTCGCGGGGGGGTACCAAGAGACCCAGTACTTC.

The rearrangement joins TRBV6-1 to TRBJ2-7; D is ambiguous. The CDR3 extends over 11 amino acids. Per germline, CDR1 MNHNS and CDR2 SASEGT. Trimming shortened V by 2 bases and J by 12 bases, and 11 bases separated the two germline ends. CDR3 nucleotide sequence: TGTGCCAGCAGTGAAAGTGTCCTACCGTACTTC. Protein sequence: CASSESVLPYF.

The CDR3 sequence: CASSQMAGSYEQYF. DNA for the CDR3: TGTGCCAGCAGCCAGATGGCGGGCTCCTACGAGCAGTACTTC. The chain employs TRBV5-4 and TRBJ2-5, with a possible D match to TRBD2 (5 bases). The better agreement between TRBJ2-7 and the DNA end casts doubt on the J call. The V gene's germline CDR1 is SGHNT and CDR2 YYREEE (reference sequence). This CDR3 is 14 amino acids long.

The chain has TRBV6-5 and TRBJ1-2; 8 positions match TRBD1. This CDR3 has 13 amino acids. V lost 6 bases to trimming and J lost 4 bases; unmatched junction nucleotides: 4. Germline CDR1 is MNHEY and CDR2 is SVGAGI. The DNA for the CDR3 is TGTGCCAGCAGGGTGACAGGGGCCTATGGCTACACCTTC. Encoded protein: CASRVTGAYGYTF.

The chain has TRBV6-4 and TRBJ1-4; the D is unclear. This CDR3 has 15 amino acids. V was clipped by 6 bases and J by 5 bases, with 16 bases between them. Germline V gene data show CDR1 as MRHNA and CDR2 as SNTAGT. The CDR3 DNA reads TGTGCCAGCAGCCCAGACGGAGGCCGAAATGAAAAACTGTTTTTT. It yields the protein CASSPDGGRNEKLFF.

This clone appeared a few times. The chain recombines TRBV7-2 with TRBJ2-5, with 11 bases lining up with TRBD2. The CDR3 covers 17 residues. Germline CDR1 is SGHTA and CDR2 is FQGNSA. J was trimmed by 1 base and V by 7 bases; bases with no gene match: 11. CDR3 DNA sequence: TGTGCCAGCATCATGGCCGGGACTAGCGGATTCCAAGAGACCCAGTACTTC. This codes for CASIMAGTSGFQETQYF.

The CDR3 region has the DNA TGTGCCAGCAGCCCAAGGGGCAAGCGGGGGGACTACAATGAGCAGTTCTTC. It codes for CASSPRGKRGDYNEQFF. The J gene is TRBJ2-1, the V gene TRBV7-9; 9 bases map to TRBD2. Looked up from germline, CDR1 is SEHNR and CDR2 is FQNEAQ (reference sequence). V shed 5 bases and J 3 bases; nucleotides not matched to a gene: 11. The CDR3 contains 17 residues.